This T cell receptor beta chain was sequenced for a study of shared clonotypes between healthy human individuals. Study findings and constraints: Naive subsets tended to show greater estimated richness than memory subsets. A handful of donors shared around 5% of their naive CD4 clonotypes.

Naive CD8 cells comprised CD45RO-negative, CCR7-positively selected cells, excluding terminally differentiated effector memory CD45RA+ cells. The study enrolled healthy HIV-negative adults without recent acute infections or vaccinations as donors. Profiling relied on immunoSEQ multiplex PCR, and the TCRdb table lists in-frame clones only, not all of them. The sample carries about 820,000 clones, 80% to 95% recorded once. Trimming removed 0 bases from V and 0 bases from J, with 3 bases in between. The CDR3 consists of 13 residues. Germline V gene data show CDR1 as LGHNA and CDR2 as YNFKEQ. Regarding this clone: Antigen unknown.

The chain has TRBV4-2 and TRBJ2-7; D gene unclear. This sequence was found in a man aged 25 to 40 in good health. Material for sequencing was naive CD8+ T cells sorted from blood. CDR3 coding DNA: TGTGCCAGCAGCCAAGATAGCTCCTACGAGCAGTACTTC. As protein: CASSQDSSYEQYF.